These T cell receptor beta chains were read from a single sample in a study of T cell clusters in autoimmune cytopenias. From its re-call of the multiplex PCR reads, TCRdb lists each CDR3 protein once, without DNA. Its listing shows over 500 distinct CDR3 sequences. Specimen: peripheral blood. These receptors came from a human donor with an autoimmune cytopenia or autoimmune hepatitis (not recorded which). The CDR3 runs from the conserved cysteine through the conserved F or W. Part of the rows lack a size; the others show once, few, many or a class for expanded clones.

j_gene: TRBJ2-7; v_gene: TRBV15; len: 14; abundance: large; CDR3aa: CATSSQLAGYEQYF
j_gene: TRBJ1-5; v_gene: TRBV29-1; len: 14; abundance: large; CDR3aa: CSVRTGSRNQPQHF
j_gene: TRBJ1-1; v_gene: TRBV6-5; len: 14; abundance: medium-sized; CDR3aa: CASSSRTGNTEAFF
j_gene: TRBJ2-1; v_gene: TRBV13; len: 13; abundance: large; CDR3aa: CASSFGGENEQFF
j_gene: TRBJ2-7; v_gene: TRBV6-2/TRBV6-3; len: 14; abundance: medium-sized; CDR3aa: CASSYWGAGYEQYF
j_gene: TRBJ1-2; v_gene: TRBV29-1; len: 16; abundance: .; CDR3aa: CSVEGGTGAAYYGYTF
j_gene: TRBJ2-3; v_gene: TRBV12-3/TRBV12-4; len: 14; abundance: hyperexpanded; CDR3aa: CASSFGGAGDTQYF
j_gene: TRBJ2-6; v_gene: TRBV27; len: 14; abundance: .; CDR3aa: CASKSGSGANVLTF
j_gene: TRBJ1-5; v_gene: TRBV2; len: 14; abundance: medium-sized; CDR3aa: CASSDRIGNQPQHF
j_gene: TRBJ1-3; v_gene: TRBV18; len: 15; abundance: medium-sized; CDR3aa: CASSGASDSGNTIYF
j_gene: TRBJ2-7; v_gene: TRBV11-2; len: 12; abundance: medium-sized; CDR3aa: CASSSLWHEQYF
j_gene: TRBJ1-3; v_gene: TRBV20-1; len: 13; abundance: medium-sized; CDR3aa: CSAARSSGNTIYF
j_gene: TRBJ2-7; v_gene: TRBV5-5; len: 15; abundance: medium-sized; CDR3aa: CASSFSRGPFYEQYF
j_gene: TRBJ2-3; v_gene: TRBV5-4; len: 17; abundance: medium-sized; CDR3aa: CASSFSAAASSTDTQYF
j_gene: TRBJ2-7; v_gene: TRBV6-2/TRBV6-3; len: 15; abundance: large; CDR3aa: CASSQPDGSSYEQYF
j_gene: TRBJ1-1; v_gene: TRBV10-3; len: 12; abundance: medium-sized; CDR3aa: CAISKDRVMAFF
j_gene: TRBJ2-3; v_gene: TRBV27; len: 15; abundance: .; CDR3aa: CASGSLAGDTDTQYF